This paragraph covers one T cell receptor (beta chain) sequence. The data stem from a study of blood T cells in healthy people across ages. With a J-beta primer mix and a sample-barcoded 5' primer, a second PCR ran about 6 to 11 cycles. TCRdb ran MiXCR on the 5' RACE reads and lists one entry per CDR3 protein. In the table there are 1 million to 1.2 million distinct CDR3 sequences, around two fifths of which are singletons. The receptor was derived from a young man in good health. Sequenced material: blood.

This CDR3 is CASGRTEIYGYTF. The CDR3 coding sequence is TGTGCCTCGGGCAGGACCGAAATCTATGGCTACACCTTC. V usage is TRBV6-5 and J usage is TRBJ1-2; D unresolved. The CDR3 extends over 13 amino acids. V dropped 11 bases and J dropped 4 bases, with 17 bases sitting between them. Germline CDR1 and CDR2: MNHEY and SVGAGI.